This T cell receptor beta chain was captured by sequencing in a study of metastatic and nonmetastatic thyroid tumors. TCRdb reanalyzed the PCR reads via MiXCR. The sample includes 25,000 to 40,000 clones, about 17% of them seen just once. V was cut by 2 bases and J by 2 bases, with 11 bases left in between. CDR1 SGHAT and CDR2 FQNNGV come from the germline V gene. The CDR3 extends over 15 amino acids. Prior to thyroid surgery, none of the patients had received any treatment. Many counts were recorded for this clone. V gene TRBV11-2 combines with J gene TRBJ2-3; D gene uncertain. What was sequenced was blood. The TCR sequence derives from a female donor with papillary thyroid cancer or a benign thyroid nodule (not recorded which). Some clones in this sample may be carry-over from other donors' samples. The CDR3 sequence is CASSLSPTLTDTQYF. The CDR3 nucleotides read TGTGCCAGCAGCTTATCCCCTACCCTCACAGATACGCAGTATTTT.